This paragraph reports one T cell receptor (beta chain). What it recognizes is unknown. This CDR3 region has 14 residues. Germline CDR1 and CDR2: MNHEY and SVGAGI. V was pared by 3 bases and J by 0 bases, with 8 bases between. Repertoires were generated with immunoSEQ multiplex PCR, while TCRdb's copy carries only in-frame clones and drops some. Of just over 40,000 clones in the sample, roughly 86% were seen once. This sample stems from a study of lymphopenia after photon versus proton radiotherapy. General study points: After the lymphocyte nadir, photon-treated repertoires showed oligoclonal expansion, especially of CD8+ Temra cells. A bigger post-nadir fall in TCR diversity correlated inversely with survival time in deceased patients. Proton therapy kept repertoires fairly stable, unlike photons, which gained effector/memory cells. Authors raise, but do not show, better survival with proton therapy.

The chain carries TRBV6-5 and TRBJ1-1; no definite D call. Source: peripheral blood, taken from a patient treated with proton-based radiotherapy. This sequence originates from a woman aged 70-85 years with pancreatic cancer. Some clones in this sample may be carry-over from other donors' samples. DNA of the CDR3: TGTGCCAGCAGTTATGGGATGATGAACACTGAAGCTTTCTTT. It codes for CASSYGMMNTEAFF.